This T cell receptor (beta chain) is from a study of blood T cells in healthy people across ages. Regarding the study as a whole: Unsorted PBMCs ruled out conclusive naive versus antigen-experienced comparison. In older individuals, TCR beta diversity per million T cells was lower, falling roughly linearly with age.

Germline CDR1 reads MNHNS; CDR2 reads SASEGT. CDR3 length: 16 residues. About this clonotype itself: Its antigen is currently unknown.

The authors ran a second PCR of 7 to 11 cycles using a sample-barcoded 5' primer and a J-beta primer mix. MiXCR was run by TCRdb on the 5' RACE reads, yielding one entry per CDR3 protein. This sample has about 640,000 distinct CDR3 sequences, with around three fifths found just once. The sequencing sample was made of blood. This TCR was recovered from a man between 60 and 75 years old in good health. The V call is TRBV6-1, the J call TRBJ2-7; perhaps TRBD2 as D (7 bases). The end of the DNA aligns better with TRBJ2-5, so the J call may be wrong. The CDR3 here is CASSETGRGLRETQYF. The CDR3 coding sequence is TGTGCCAGCAGTGAAACGGGGCGGGGGCTTCGGGAGACCCAGTACTTC.